These 15 T cell receptor beta chains share one sample of origin, sequenced in a study of blood T cells in healthy people across ages. Together with a sample-barcoded 5' primer, a J-beta primer mix was included in a second PCR lasting roughly 6 to 12 cycles. TCRdb itself ran the 5' RACE reads through MiXCR, one entry per CDR3 protein. The data show 700,000 to 950,000 distinct CDR3 sequences, with 55% to 75% seen just once and roughly 20% held by the top ten. The sequenced sample consisted of blood. These TCRs come from a man younger than 40 in good health.

The V call is TRBV20-1, the J call TRBJ2-5; D is undetermined. The DNA end lines up better with TRBJ2-7; the J call may be wrong. CDR1 and CDR2 from the germline V gene are DFQATT and SNEGSKA (reference sequence). The CDR3 consists of 15 residues. CDR3 residues: CSARGSPAPSYEQYF. In DNA, the CDR3 is TGCAGTGCTAGAGGGAGTCCGGCGCCCTCTTACGAGCAGTACTTC.

This clonotype was detected a few times. The chain joins TRBV20-1 to TRBJ2-7, with D possibly TRBD1 on 6 matching bases. V shed 5 bases and J shed 6 bases, with 20 bases lying between them. The CDR3 loop spans 14 amino acids. Germline V gene lookup returns CDR1 DFQATT and CDR2 SNEGSKA (reference sequence). The DNA for the CDR3 is TGCAGTGCTTCGGACAGTCAGTGGTTCCCCGAGCAGTACTTC. Protein product: CSASDSQWFPEQYF.

The rearrangement uses TRBV7-2 and TRBJ2-5; D possibly corresponds to TRBD1 (6 bases). V lost 5 bases to trimming and J lost 4 bases, with 14 bases between them. The CDR3 covers 14 residues. Germline assignment: CDR1 SGHTA and CDR2 FQGNSA. In DNA, the CDR3 is TGTGCCAGCAGCCTACAGGGTAGGCCAGAGACCCAGTACTTC. Protein: CASSLQGRPETQYF.

The chain joins TRBV7-2 to TRBJ1-2; TRBD1 might be the D (6 bases). This CDR3 spans 12 amino acids. CDR1 and CDR2 from the germline V gene are SGHTA and FQGNSA. V gave up 8 bases and J gave up 8 bases, with 15 bases separating them. The CDR3 reads CASGLFGGGYTF. The CDR3 region has the DNA TGTGCCAGCGGTCTTTTTGGGGGCGGCTACACCTTC.

This sequence joins TRBV7-9 and TRBJ2-5; 7 positions match TRBD2. The V and J ends lost 5 bases and 11 bases, in that order; junction bases with no gene match: 5. Germline V gene sequence: CDR1 SEHNR, CDR2 FQNEAQ (reference sequence). This CDR3 contains 11 residues. In DNA, the CDR3 is TGTGCCAGCAGCCAGCGGGAAGGGCAGTACTTC. As protein: CASSQREGQYF.

The chain combines TRBV28 with TRBJ1-2; TRBD1 matches 8 bases. The CDR3 spans 17 residues. In germline, CDR1 is MDHEN, CDR2 SYDVKM. Germline trimming cut 5 bases from V and 8 bases from J; bases unmatched to any gene: 19. CDR3: CASSLPGQADSVYGYTF. CDR3 nucleotide sequence: TGTGCCAGCAGTCTTCCGGGACAGGCTGATTCTGTTTACGGCTACACCTTC.

In its sample, this clonotype was seen a few times. The chain has TRBV29-1 and TRBJ1-2, with a tentative D call TRBD1 (5 bases). Germline V CDR1 and CDR2: SQVTM, ANQGSEA. Trimming shortened V by 3 bases and J by 5 bases, and 10 bases separated the two germline ends. This CDR3 region has 12 residues. DNA for the CDR3: TGCAGCGTTGACAAGGGGTGGTATGGCTACACCTTC. Translated: CSVDKGWYGYTF.

This clonotype has only a few counts. This chain uses TRBV5-1 with TRBJ2-2; TRBD2 might be the D (5 bases). CDR3 length equals 16 residues. V lost 1 base and J lost 1, with 11 bases in between. Germline CDR1 is SGHRS and CDR2 is YFSETQ. The CDR3 protein is CASSLLGGQNTGELFF. As DNA, the CDR3 is TGCGCCAGCAGCTTGTTAGGAGGCCAGAACACCGGGGAGCTGTTTTTT.

Only a few counts were recorded for this clonotype. The V and J genes are TRBV7-2 and TRBJ2-1; 13 bases line up with TRBD2. CDR1 and CDR2 from the germline V gene are SGHTA and FQGNSA. CDR3 length: 15 amino acids. Trimming took 1 base from V and 8 from J; bases not matched to a gene: 2. Here the CDR3 DNA reads TGTGCCAGCAGCTTAGGGACTAGCGGGAGCTATGAGCAGTTCTTC. Translating gives CASSLGTSGSYEQFF.

This CDR3 is CASSGQGSGANVLTF. DNA of the CDR3: TGTGCCAGCAGCGGACAGGGTTCTGGGGCCAACGTCCTGACTTTC. The genes are TRBV9 and TRBJ2-6; TRBD1 agrees at 7 bases. V dropped 3 bases and J dropped 1; count of bases not matched to a gene: 1. Germline loops: CDR1 SGDLS, CDR2 YYNGEE. The CDR3 is made up of 15 amino acids.

This clonotype has a handful of counts. The chain carries TRBV4-2 and TRBJ2-7; no clear D gene. CDR3 size: 13 residues. CDR1 and CDR2 from the germline V gene are LGHNA and YNFKEQ. V shed 4 bases and J shed 5 bases, with 12 bases lying between them. This chain's CDR3 is CASSLGPSNEQYF. In DNA, the CDR3 is TGTGCCAGCAGCCTGGGCCCTTCGAACGAGCAGTACTTC.

This clonotype was counted between two and nine times. The V and J genes are TRBV15 and TRBJ2-1, with D possibly TRBD2 on 5 matching bases. The CDR3 totals 16 residues. V was cut by 6 bases and J by 1 base, with 16 bases left in between. Per germline, CDR1 LNHNV and CDR2 YYDKDF (reference sequence). The CDR3 nucleotides are TGTGCCACCAGAAGTATTTCGGGGTCGTCCTACAATGAGCAGTTCTTC. This encodes CATRSISGSSYNEQFF. The full variable domain, rest sourced from reference TRBV15 and TRBJ2-1, is DAMVIQNPRYQVTQFGKPVTLSCSQTLNHNVMYWYQQKSSQAPKLLFHYYDKDFNNEADTPDNFQSRRPNTSFCFLDIRSPGLGDTAMYLCATRSISGSSYNEQFFGPGTRLTVL.

This chain joins TRBV20-1 and TRBJ2-2, with a weak D call TRBD1 (6 bases). The CDR3 length is 16 residues. Germline loops: CDR1 DFQATT, CDR2 SNEGSKA (reference sequence). V was clipped by 0 bases and J by 6 bases, with 17 bases between them. The CDR3: CSARDQGTTRPGELFF. The CDR3 nucleotides are TGCAGTGCTAGAGACCAAGGGACAACACGGCCCGGGGAGCTGTTTTTT.

This clonotype was detected a few times. V and J are TRBV9 and TRBJ2-7, with D perhaps matching TRBD1 (6 bases). Germline values: CDR1 SGDLS, CDR2 YYNGEE. V was shortened by 2 bases and J by 0 bases, with 15 bases between the two germline ends. The CDR3 is made up of 16 amino acids. CDR3 sequence: CASSVAPGHSSYEQYF. CDR3 bases: TGTGCCAGCAGCGTCGCCCCGGGACACAGCTCCTACGAGCAGTACTTC.

A few counts support this clonotype. The chain has TRBV7-2 and TRBJ1-2; 10 bases map to TRBD1. Germline CDR1 reads SGHTA; CDR2 reads FQGNSA. V shed 4 bases and J 5 bases; nucleotides not matched to a gene: 13. CDR3 length: 17 amino acids. The chain's CDR3 is CASSSGTGALRGYGYTF. CDR3 nucleotide sequence: TGTGCCAGCAGCTCTGGGACAGGGGCTCTGAGAGGTTATGGCTACACCTTC.